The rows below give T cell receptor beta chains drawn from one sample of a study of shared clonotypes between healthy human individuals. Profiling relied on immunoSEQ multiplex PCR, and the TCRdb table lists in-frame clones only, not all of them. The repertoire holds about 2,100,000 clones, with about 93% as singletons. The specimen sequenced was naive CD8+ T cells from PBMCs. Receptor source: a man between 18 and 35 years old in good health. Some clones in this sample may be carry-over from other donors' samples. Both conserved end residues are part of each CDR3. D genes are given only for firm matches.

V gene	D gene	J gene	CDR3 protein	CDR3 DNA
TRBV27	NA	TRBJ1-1	CASSFSGLRADTEAFF	TGTGCCAGCAGTTTTTCTGGACTCCGGGCCGACACTGAAGCTTTCTTT
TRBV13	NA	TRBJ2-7	CASSPGLTNYEQYF	TGTGCCAGCAGCCCGGGACTTACAAACTACGAGCAGTACTTC
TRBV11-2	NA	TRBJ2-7	CASSLTPQGEQYF	TGTGCCAGCAGCTTAACTCCCCAGGGCGAGCAGTACTTC
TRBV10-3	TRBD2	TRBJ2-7	CAISGGLAADEQYF	TGTGCCATCAGTGGGGGACTAGCGGCAGATGAGCAGTACTTC
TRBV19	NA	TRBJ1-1	CATVKLNGFTEAFF	TGTGCCACCGTTAAATTGAATGGATTCACTGAAGCTTTCTTT
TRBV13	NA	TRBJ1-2	CASRHGYTF	TGTGCCAGCAGGCATGGCTACACCTTC
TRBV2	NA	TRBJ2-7	CASSHTEDYEQYF	TGTGCCAGCAGTCATACCGAAGACTACGAGCAGTACTTC
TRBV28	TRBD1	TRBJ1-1	CASSPRTGDTEAFF	TGTGCCAGCAGCCCCCGGACAGGGGACACTGAAGCTTTCTTT
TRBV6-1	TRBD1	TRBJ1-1	CASSETGFFTEAFF	TGTGCCAGCAGTGAGACAGGGTTTTTTACTGAAGCTTTCTTT
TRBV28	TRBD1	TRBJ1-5	CASGHQGAEDQPQHF	TGTGCCAGCGGACATCAGGGGGCGGAGGATCAGCCCCAGCATTTT
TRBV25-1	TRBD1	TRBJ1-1	CASSHRGNTEAFF	TGTGCCAGCAGCCACAGGGGTAACACTGAAGCTTTCTTT
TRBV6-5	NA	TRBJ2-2	CASSYSLGGGELFF	TGTGCCAGCAGTTACTCGCTGGGTGGCGGGGAGCTGTTTTTT
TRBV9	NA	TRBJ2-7	CASSVARTTYEQYF	TGTGCCAGCAGCGTAGCCAGGACGACCTACGAGCAGTACTTC
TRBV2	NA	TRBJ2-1	CASSDYVYNEQFF	TGTGCCAGCAGTGACTACGTCTACAATGAGCAGTTCTTC
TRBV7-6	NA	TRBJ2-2	CASSPSGPTGELFF	TGTGCCAGCAGCCCGTCAGGGCCCACCGGGGAGCTGTTTTTT
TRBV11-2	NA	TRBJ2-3	CASSLYRVAGADTQYF	TGTGCCAGCAGCTTGTACAGGGTGGCGGGCGCAGATACGCAGTATTTT
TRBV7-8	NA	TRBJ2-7	CASSFLGESYEQYF	TGTGCCAGCAGCTTTTTAGGGGAATCCTACGAGCAGTACTTC
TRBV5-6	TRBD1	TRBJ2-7	CASSFPGQGNEQYF	TGTGCCAGCAGCTTCCCGGGACAGGGAAACGAGCAGTACTTC